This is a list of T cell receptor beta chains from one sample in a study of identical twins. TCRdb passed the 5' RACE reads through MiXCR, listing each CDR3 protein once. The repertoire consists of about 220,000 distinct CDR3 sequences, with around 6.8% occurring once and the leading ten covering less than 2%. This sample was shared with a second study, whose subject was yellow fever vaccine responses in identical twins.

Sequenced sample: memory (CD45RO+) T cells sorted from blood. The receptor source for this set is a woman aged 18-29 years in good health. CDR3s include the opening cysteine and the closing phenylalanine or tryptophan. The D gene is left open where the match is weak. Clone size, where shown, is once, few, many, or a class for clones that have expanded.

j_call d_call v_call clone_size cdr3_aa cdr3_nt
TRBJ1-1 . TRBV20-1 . CSALKAENTEAFF TGCAGTGCCCTAAAGGCGGAGAACACTGAAGCTTTCTTT
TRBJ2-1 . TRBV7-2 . CASSLGFRSPSNEQFF TGTGCCAGCAGCTTAGGGTTCAGGTCCCCGAGCAATGAGCAGTTCTTC
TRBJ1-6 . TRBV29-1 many CSVKADSNSPLHF TGCAGCGTCAAAGCGGACAGCAATTCACCCCTCCACTTT
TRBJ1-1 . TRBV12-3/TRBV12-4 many CASRFQENTEAFF TGTGCCAGCAGATTCCAGGAGAACACTGAAGCTTTCTTT
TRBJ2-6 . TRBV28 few CASRPPSGANVLTF TGTGCCAGCAGACCTCCGTCCGGGGCCAACGTCCTGACTTTC
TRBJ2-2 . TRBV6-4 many CASSEGNTMDTGELFF TGTGCCAGCAGTGAAGGTAATACGATGGACACCGGGGAGCTGTTTTTT
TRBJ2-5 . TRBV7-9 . CASSLSTHQETQYF TGTGCCAGCAGCTTAAGTACACACCAAGAGACCCAGTACTTC
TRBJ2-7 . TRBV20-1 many CSARDRRVASYEQYF TGCAGTGCTAGAGATCGCCGCGTTGCCTCCTACGAGCAGTACTTC
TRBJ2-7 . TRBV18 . CASSSDVQGHYEQYF TGTGCCAGCTCCTCCGACGTTCAGGGCCATTACGAGCAGTACTTC
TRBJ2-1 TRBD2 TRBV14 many CASSQDLTSDSSYNEQFF TGTGCCAGCAGCCAAGATCTTACTAGCGACAGCTCCTACAATGAGCAGTTCTTC
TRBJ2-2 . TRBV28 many CASSPTAFTGELFF TGTGCCAGCAGCCCCACAGCGTTCACCGGGGAGCTGTTTTTT
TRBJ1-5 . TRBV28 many CASSFEGPSNQPQHF TGTGCCAGCAGTTTTGAAGGACCTAGCAATCAGCCCCAGCATTTT
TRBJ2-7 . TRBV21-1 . CASSKGAGGYEQYF TGTGCCAGCAGCAAAGGAGCGGGAGGCTACGAGCAGTACTTC
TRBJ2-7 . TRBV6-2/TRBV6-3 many CASSSSVYEQYF TGTGCCAGCAGTAGTTCGGTGTACGAGCAGTACTTC
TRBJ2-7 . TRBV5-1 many CASSFFGESSYEQYF TGCGCCAGCAGCTTTTTCGGGGAGAGCTCCTACGAGCAGTACTTC
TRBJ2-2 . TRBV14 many CASSATANTGELFF TGTGCCAGCAGCGCGACAGCTAACACCGGGGAGCTGTTTTTT
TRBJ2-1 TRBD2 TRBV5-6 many CASSSTSGRVYNEQFF TGTGCCAGCAGCTCGACTAGCGGGAGGGTATACAATGAGCAGTTCTTC
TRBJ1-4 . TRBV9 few CASSVEFQPNEKLFF TGTGCCAGCAGCGTAGAGTTCCAGCCTAATGAAAAACTGTTTTTT
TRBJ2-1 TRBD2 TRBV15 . CATSRPGLAGYNEQFF TGTGCCACCAGCAGACCGGGACTAGCGGGATACAATGAGCAGTTCTTC
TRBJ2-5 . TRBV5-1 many CASSLKLGQETQYF TGCGCCAGCAGCTTGAAGCTGGGTCAAGAGACCCAGTACTTC
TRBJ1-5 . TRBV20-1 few CSARLPGHRDQPQHF TGCAGTGCCCGATTACCGGGCCACCGAGATCAGCCCCAGCATTTT
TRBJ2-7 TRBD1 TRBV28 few CASRSGTGSYEQYF TGTGCCAGCAGGTCCGGGACAGGGTCCTACGAGCAGTACTTC
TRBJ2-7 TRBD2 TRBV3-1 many CASSQGAGGPYEQYF TGTGCCAGCAGCCAAGGAGCGGGAGGGCCATACGAGCAGTACTTC
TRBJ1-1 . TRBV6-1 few CASRGGYLNTEAFF TGTGCCAGCAGGGGGGGGTATCTGAACACTGAAGCTTTCTTT
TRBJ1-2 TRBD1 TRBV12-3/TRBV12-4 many CASRKDRGIFYGYTF TGTGCCAGCAGAAAGGACAGGGGGATCTTCTATGGCTACACCTTC
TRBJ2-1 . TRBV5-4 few CASSLGQGRNEQFF TGTGCCAGCAGCTTGGGCCAGGGGAGGAATGAGCAGTTCTTC
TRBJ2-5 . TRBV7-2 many CASSLERNQETQYF TGTGCCAGCAGCTTAGAACGGAACCAAGAGACCCAGTACTTC
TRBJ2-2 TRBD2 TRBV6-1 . CASSRLAGATGELFF TGTGCCAGCAGCCGACTAGCCGGGGCCACCGGGGAGCTGTTTTTT
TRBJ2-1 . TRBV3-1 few CASSQDSGRVNEQFF TGTGCCAGCAGCCAAGATTCTGGCAGAGTCAATGAGCAGTTCTTC
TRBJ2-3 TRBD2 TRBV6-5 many CASSYRTSGGSTDTQYF TGTGCCAGCAGTTACAGGACTAGCGGGGGGAGCACAGATACGCAGTATTTT